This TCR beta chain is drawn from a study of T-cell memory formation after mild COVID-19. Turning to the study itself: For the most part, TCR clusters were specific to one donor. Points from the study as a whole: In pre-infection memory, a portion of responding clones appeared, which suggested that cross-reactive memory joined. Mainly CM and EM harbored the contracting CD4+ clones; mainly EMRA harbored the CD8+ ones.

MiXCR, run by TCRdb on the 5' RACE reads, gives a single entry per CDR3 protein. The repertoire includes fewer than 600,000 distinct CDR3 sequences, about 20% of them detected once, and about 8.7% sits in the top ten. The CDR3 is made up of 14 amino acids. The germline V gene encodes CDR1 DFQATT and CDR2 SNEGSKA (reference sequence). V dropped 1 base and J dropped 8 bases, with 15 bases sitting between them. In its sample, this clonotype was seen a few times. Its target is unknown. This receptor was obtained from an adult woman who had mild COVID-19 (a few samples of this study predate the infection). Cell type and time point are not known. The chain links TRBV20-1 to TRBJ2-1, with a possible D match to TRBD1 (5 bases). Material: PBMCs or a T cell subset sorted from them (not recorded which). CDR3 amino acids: CSARVGSRAHEQFF. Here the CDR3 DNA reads TGCAGTGCTAGAGTAGGGTCCAGGGCGCATGAGCAGTTCTTC.